Listed below are T cell receptor beta chains from one sample, sequenced in a study of T cells in Graves' hyperthyroidism and ophthalmopathy. MiXCR, run by TCRdb on the multiplex PCR reads, gives a single entry per CDR3 protein. The table records roughly 700,000 distinct CDR3 sequences, 13% to 15% of them present only once. The sequenced sample was blood. These receptors were collected from a woman aged 18 to 35 with Graves' hyperthyroidism. Each CDR3 is given with its conserved first and last residue. A D gene is named only where the DNA matches it firmly. Size is stated for part of the rows, as once, few or many counts, or as a class when the clone is expanded.

d_call,v_call,j_call,clone_size,cdr3_aa,cdr3_nt
NA,TRBV7-9,TRBJ2-1,many,CASSAGGMNEQFF,TGTGCCAGCAGCGCAGGGGGGATGAATGAGCAGTTCTTC
NA,TRBV4-1,TRBJ2-7,NA,CASSQDTHEQYF,TGCGCCAGCAGCCAAGATACCCACGAGCAGTACTTC
NA,TRBV11-3,TRBJ2-4,few,CASSPREGGGKNIQYF,TGTGCCAGCAGCCCCCGTGAAGGAGGGGGCAAAAACATTCAGTACTTC
NA,TRBV30,TRBJ2-2,many,CAWSVTGRELFF,TGTGCCTGGAGTGTAACCGGCCGGGAGCTGTTTTTT
NA,TRBV6-1,TRBJ1-2,many,CASSTSGYSYGYTF,TGTGCCAGCAGTACTTCAGGGTACAGCTATGGCTACACCTTC
NA,TRBV28,TRBJ1-2,many,CASSLLRFNYGYTF,TGTGCCAGCAGTTTATTAAGGTTTAACTATGGCTACACCTTC
NA,TRBV27,TRBJ2-3,few,CASSLLPPDTQYF,TGTGCCAGCAGTTTATTACCCCCGGATACGCAGTATTTT
NA,TRBV30,TRBJ1-1,NA,CAWTWGTLGTEAFF,TGTGCCTGGACCTGGGGCACCCTGGGCACTGAAGCTTTCTTT
NA,TRBV7-8,TRBJ2-7,few,CASSSTWSAYEQYF,TGTGCCAGCAGCTCAACATGGAGTGCCTACGAGCAGTACTTC
NA,TRBV30,TRBJ2-3,few,CAWSNLLGTDTQYF,TGTGCCTGGAGTAACTTACTAGGAACAGATACGCAGTATTTT
NA,TRBV27,TRBJ1-6,many,CASSLEGRGYSPLHF,TGTGCCAGCAGCCTAGAAGGACGGGGGTATTCACCCCTCCACTTT
NA,TRBV6-2/TRBV6-3,TRBJ2-6,NA,CASKFRSSGANVLTF,TGTGCCAGCAAATTCAGATCCTCTGGGGCCAACGTCCTGACTTTC
TRBD1,TRBV7-2,TRBJ1-5,many,CASSSGGESNQPQHF,TGTGCCAGCAGCTCAGGGGGCGAGAGCAATCAGCCCCAGCATTTT
NA,TRBV11-3,TRBJ2-1,NA,CASSTGARKFF,TGTGCCAGCAGCACCGGGGCTAGGAAGTTCTTC
TRBD1,TRBV7-9,TRBJ1-1,many,CASSVGTVLNTEAFF,TGTGCCAGCAGCGTTGGGACAGTTCTAAACACTGAAGCTTTCTTT
NA,TRBV4-1,TRBJ1-1,NA,CASSQDARPTEAFF,TGCGCCAGCAGCCAAGATGCGCGGCCCACTGAAGCTTTCTTT
NA,TRBV20-1,TRBJ2-3,many,CSAPPHARSTDTQYF,TGCAGTGCGCCCCCCCACGCGCGGAGCACAGATACGCAGTATTTT
NA,TRBV5-5,TRBJ1-1,NA,CASSFVGAVNTEAFF,TGTGCCAGCAGCTTCGTGGGGGCGGTGAACACTGAAGCTTTCTTT
NA,TRBV6-2/TRBV6-3,TRBJ1-1,many,CASSPPRGGNTEAFF,TGTGCCAGCAGCCCCCCTCGAGGAGGCAACACTGAAGCTTTCTTT
NA,TRBV7-9,TRBJ2-5,NA,CASSPNRVMETQYF,TGTGCCAGCAGCCCTAACAGGGTTATGGAGACCCAGTACTTC
NA,TRBV4-1,TRBJ2-7,many,CASLSPGLEQYF,TGCGCCAGCCTCAGTCCAGGGCTCGAGCAGTACTTC
NA,TRBV6-9,TRBJ1-2,NA,CASSYPEKDRFYGYTF,TGTGCCAGCAGTTACCCGGAGAAGGACAGATTCTATGGCTACACCTTC
NA,TRBV11-2,TRBJ2-4,few,CASSTAPGATDIQYF,TGTGCCAGCAGCACTGCGCCGGGGGCGACGGACATTCAGTACTTC
TRBD1,TRBV19,TRBJ1-1,NA,CASSIVQGAGTEAFF,TGTGCCAGTAGTATAGTCCAGGGGGCCGGCACTGAAGCTTTCTTT
NA,TRBV13,TRBJ1-5,many,CASSLGRDWNQPQHF,TGTGCCAGCAGCTTAGGGAGGGATTGGAATCAGCCCCAGCATTTT
NA,TRBV27,TRBJ2-3,NA,CATKSRGARTDTQYF,TGTGCCACCAAAAGTAGGGGGGCGCGCACAGATACGCAGTATTTT
TRBD1,TRBV11-2,TRBJ2-7,few,CASSLRDRGRKQYF,TGTGCCAGCAGTCTCCGGGACAGGGGGCGGAAGCAGTACTTC
NA,TRBV6-5,TRBJ1-1,many,CASSYLGAAFF,TGTGCCAGCAGTTACTTGGGGGCAGCTTTCTTT
NA,TRBV10-3,TRBJ2-7,few,CAISGGQQGPYEQYF,TGTGCCATCAGTGGCGGTCAGCAGGGTCCCTACGAGCAGTACTTC
TRBD2,TRBV3-1,TRBJ2-5,few,CASSRHGSGRASETQYF,TGTGCCAGCAGCCGCCATGGTAGCGGGAGGGCCTCTGAGACCCAGTACTTC
NA,TRBV5-1,TRBJ2-7,many,CASSLPSYEQYF,TGTGCCAGCAGTCTACCTTCCTACGAGCAGTACTTC
NA,TRBV6-2/TRBV6-3,TRBJ2-3,many,CASSYSGRGFTQYF,TGTGCCAGCAGTTATTCGGGCCGAGGATTCACGCAGTATTTT
NA,TRBV28,TRBJ2-2,few,CASSLRVNTGELLF,TGTGCCAGCAGTTTACGCGTTAACACCGGGGAGCTGCTTTTT
NA,TRBV6-1,TRBJ1-2,NA,CASRTPGQYSGYTF,TGTGCCAGCAGGACGCCGGGGCAATATAGTGGCTACACCTTC
NA,TRBV20-1,TRBJ2-1,NA,CSAREWRDNEQFF,TGCAGTGCTAGAGAATGGCGGGATAATGAGCAGTTCTTC
TRBD2,TRBV7-9,TRBJ2-3,many,CASSSGLPYTDTQYF,TGTGCCAGCAGCTCGGGACTACCCTACACAGATACGCAGTATTTT
NA,TRBV5-1,TRBJ1-5,many,CASSLAKGQPQHF,TGCGCCAGCAGCTTGGCGAAGGGGCAGCCCCAGCATTTT
NA,TRBV7-8,TRBJ2-7,few,CASSLARTAYEQYF,TGTGCCAGCAGCTTAGCCCGGACAGCCTACGAGCAGTACTTC
NA,TRBV7-9,TRBJ2-7,many,CASSFSRGEQYF,TGTGCCAGCAGCTTCTCGCGTGGCGAGCAGTACTTC
TRBD1,TRBV6-2/TRBV6-3,TRBJ1-5,NA,CASSPMTGTAVNQPQHF,TGTGCCAGCAGTCCGATGACAGGGACGGCGGTCAATCAGCCCCAGCATTTT
TRBD2,TRBV11-1,TRBJ2-1,many,CASSLEGGWLAGDNEQFF,TGTGCCAGCAGCTTAGAAGGAGGTTGGCTAGCGGGAGACAATGAGCAGTTCTTC
NA,TRBV15,TRBJ2-5,NA,CATSRPRQSQETQYF,TGTGCCACCAGCAGACCCCGACAGTCCCAAGAGACCCAGTACTTC
NA,TRBV30,TRBJ1-1,few,CAWLKVLGQTGAFF,TGTGCCTGGTTGAAGGTATTGGGTCAAACTGGAGCTTTCTTT
NA,TRBV27,TRBJ2-1,many,CASGDSSYNEQFF,TGTGCCAGCGGGGATAGCTCCTACAATGAGCAGTTCTTC
NA,TRBV7-8,TRBJ1-1,few,CASSLAKATTEAFF,TGTGCCAGCAGCTTAGCTAAGGCGACGACTGAAGCTTTCTTT
TRBD1,TRBV6-2/TRBV6-3,TRBJ1-6,few,CASRAGTANSPLHF,TGTGCCAGCAGAGCCGGGACAGCTAATTCACCCCTCCACTTT
NA,TRBV9,TRBJ2-1,NA,CASSVSGSDNEQFF,TGTGCCAGCAGCGTTAGCGGATCAGACAATGAGCAGTTCTTC
NA,TRBV29-1,TRBJ1-1,many,CSVGAGTNTEAFF,TGCAGCGTTGGGGCAGGGACGAACACTGAAGCTTTCTTT
NA,TRBV3-1,TRBJ2-5,many,CASSHVLMYF,TGTGCCAGCAGCCACGTACTGATGTACTTC
NA,TRBV20-1,TRBJ1-1,many,CSAYQGNTEAFF,TGCAGTGCCTACCAGGGTAACACTGAAGCTTTCTTT
NA,TRBV7-9,TRBJ2-3,few,CASSTRQSQDTQYF,TGTGCCAGCAGCACCCGACAGTCCCAAGATACGCAGTATTTT
TRBD1,TRBV29-1,TRBJ1-5,NA,CSVRTGNQPQHF,TGCAGCGTCCGGACAGGTAATCAGCCCCAGCATTTT
NA,TRBV5-1,TRBJ1-2,few,CASSLDSEYGYTF,TGCGCCAGCAGCTTGGACAGCGAATATGGCTACACCTTC
NA,TRBV12-3/TRBV12-4,TRBJ2-1,many,CASLLGGYNEQFF,TGTGCCAGTCTACTAGGGGGATACAATGAGCAGTTCTTC
TRBD1,TRBV9,TRBJ1-1,few,CASSVGRDRGNTEAFF,TGTGCCAGCAGCGTAGGTCGGGACAGGGGGAACACTGAAGCTTTCTTT
NA,TRBV20-1,TRBJ2-3,many,CSATGGTDTQYF,TGCAGTGCTACGGGAGGCACAGATACGCAGTATTTT
TRBD2,TRBV27,TRBJ2-1,NA,CASSIQREVGYNEQFF,TGTGCCAGCAGTATACAGCGGGAGGTTGGCTACAATGAGCAGTTCTTC
NA,TRBV30,TRBJ1-5,many,CAWSVRTGPFNQPQHF,TGTGCCTGGAGTGTACGAACAGGGCCCTTCAATCAGCCCCAGCATTTT
NA,TRBV30,TRBJ2-3,many,CAWSPGAAFDTQYF,TGTGCCTGGAGTCCAGGGGCGGCTTTTGATACGCAGTATTTT